Listed below are T cell receptor beta chains from one sample, sequenced in a study of blood T cell repertoires in COVID-19. Clones were read by immunoSEQ multiplex PCR, and TCRdb kept only the in-frame ones, dropping some. The data contain tens of thousands of clones, about 91% of them singletons. Material for sequencing was peripheral blood. The origin of the receptors is a man aged 55 to 70 with acute or convalescent COVID-19. Both conserved end residues are part of each CDR3. The D gene is left open where the match is weak. Expanded clones are given a class, and other clones once, few, many or no size at all.

>NA|NA|TRBJ1-2|TRBV30
TGTGCCTGGACCAAGATTCCGGGACTTCAAAGTGGTGGCTACACCTTC
CAWTKIPGLQSGGYTF
>NA|TRBD1|TRBJ2-1|TRBV13
TGTGCCAGCAGCTTAATCCCCGGGACAGGGGGCATGGATGAGCAGTTCTTC
CASSLIPGTGGMDEQFF
>once|TRBD1|TRBJ1-1|TRBV10-3
TGTGCCATCAGTAGAACAGGGGAGAGCACTGAAGCTTTCTTT
CAISRTGESTEAFF
>NA|TRBD1|TRBJ1-6|TRBV5-6
TGTGCCAGCAGCTTGGCTCGGGGACAGGGCTACAGCACACCCCTCCACTTT
CASSLARGQGYSTPLHF
>NA|NA|TRBJ1-2|TRBV7-2
TGTGCCAGCAGCTTAGTACAGTCGGGCTACACCTTC
CASSLVQSGYTF
>NA|NA|TRBJ2-5|TRBV4-2
TGTGCCAGCAGCCAACTAGCGACAGAAGAGACCCAGTACTTC
CASSQLATEETQYF
>NA|TRBD1|TRBJ1-2|TRBV28
TGTGCCAGCAGTCTCCTCCTAACCAGGGGGCTCAACACCTTC
CASSLLLTRGLNTF
>NA|NA|TRBJ1-5|TRBV7-9
TGTGCCAGCAGCCCCGGAGAGGGCAATCAGCCCCAGCATTTT
CASSPGEGNQPQHF
>once|NA|TRBJ2-5|TRBV19
TGTGCCAGTAGTATGTACCCGCGCGAGACCCAGTACTTC
CASSMYPRETQYF
>NA|TRBD1|TRBJ1-1|TRBV2
TGTGCCAGCGTAGAAGGGGACAGGAGGAACACTGAAGCTTTCTTT
CASVEGDRRNTEAFF
>NA|NA|TRBJ1-4|TRBV19
TGTGCCAGTGAAGACAGGAATGAAAAACTGTTTTTT
CASEDRNEKLFF
>NA|NA|TRBJ1-1|TRBV6-5
TGTGCCAGCAGTTCCCAGGACACTGAAGCTTTCTTT
CASSSQDTEAFF
>NA|TRBD1|TRBJ2-5|TRBV6-6
TGTGCCAGCAGGATTGGACAGGCGGAGACCCAGTACTTC
CASRIGQAETQYF
>NA|TRBD1|TRBJ1-2|TRBV5-8
TGTGCCAGCAGCAGACATGGGACAGGGGGCCTCTGGGGCTACACCTTC
CASSRHGTGGLWGYTF
>NA|TRBD1|TRBJ2-6|TRBV12-5
TGTGCTAGTGGTTTGTGGGACAGTCTCTACTCTGGGGCCAACGTCCTGACTTTC
CASGLWDSLYSGANVLTF
>NA|TRBD2|TRBJ2-1|TRBV29-1
TGCAGCGTTGATGAGGGACTAGCGGGATCGAGATCCTACAATGAGCAGTTCTTC
CSVDEGLAGSRSYNEQFF
>NA|TRBD2|TRBJ2-1|TRBV12-5
TGTGCTAGTGGTCCCAGTCGGGGGGGTTACTACAATGAGCAGTTCTTC
CASGPSRGGYYNEQFF
>NA|NA|TRBJ2-3|TRBV6-5
TGTGCCAGCACCATACTCCCTATTAACACAGATACGCAGTATTTT
CASTILPINTDTQYF
>once|NA|TRBJ1-4|TRBV5-4
TGTGCCAGCAGCGGGGAGGGGGTCACTAATGAAAAACTGTTTTTT
CASSGEGVTNEKLFF
>NA|NA|TRBJ2-4|TRBV5-1
TGCGCCAGCAGCCCCGCAGATATAGCCAAAAACATTCAGTACTTC
CASSPADIAKNIQYF
>NA|TRBD2|TRBJ2-2|TRBV5-1
TGCGCCAGCAGCTTGGTAGCGGGAGGGACCGGGGAGCTGTTTTTT
CASSLVAGGTGELFF
>NA|NA|TRBJ1-4|TRBV12-3/TRBV12-4
TGTGCCAGCACCTTTCGGGGGGAAAAACTGTTTTTT
CASTFRGEKLFF
>NA|NA|TRBJ1-5|TRBV28
TGTGCCAGCACCCCACCCCAGGGCCAGCATCAGCCCCAGCATTTT
CASTPPQGQHQPQHF
>NA|TRBD1|TRBJ1-5|TRBV24-1
TGTGCCACCAGTGATTTTAGGGACAGGGGGTTTTCTCAGCCCCAGCATTTT
CATSDFRDRGFSQPQHF
>once|TRBD1|TRBJ1-1|TRBV4-1
TGCGCCAGCAGCCAAGGACAGGGGGCTAGGAACACTGAAGCTTTCTTT
CASSQGQGARNTEAFF
>NA|NA|TRBJ1-1|TRBV18
TGTGCCAGCTCACCAAGGGGGAACACTGAAGCTTTCTTT
CASSPRGNTEAFF
>NA|TRBD2|TRBJ2-1|TRBV7-7
TGTGCTAGCAGCTTAACGGCTAGCGGGAGCCCCAATGAGCAGTTCTTC
CASSLTASGSPNEQFF
>NA|NA|TRBJ2-1|TRBV7-6
TGTGCCAGCAGCTTAGATCCTACCCGATACAATGAGCAGTTCTTC
CASSLDPTRYNEQFF
>NA|TRBD1|TRBJ1-4|TRBV4-2
TGTGCCAGCAGCATGTCCGGGACAGGTGTTGAAAAACTGTTTTTT
CASSMSGTGVEKLFF
>NA|NA|TRBJ2-5|TRBV7-2
TGTGCCAGCAGCCAGATGGGGCCACGGGAGACCCAGTACTTC
CASSQMGPRETQYF
>NA|NA|TRBJ2-3|TRBV11-3
TGTGCCAGCAGCCTGAGACCACTAAGCACAGATACGCAGTATTTT
CASSLRPLSTDTQYF
>NA|TRBD1|TRBJ1-5|TRBV25-1
TGTGCCAGCAGTCAAACAGGGGTGAGGGATCAGCCCCAGCATTTT
CASSQTGVRDQPQHF
>NA|NA|TRBJ1-2|TRBV28
TGTGCCAGCAGTTATCGCGGGGGGCTTGGCTACACCTTC
CASSYRGGLGYTF
>once|NA|TRBJ2-1|TRBV6-2/TRBV6-3
TGTGCCAGCAGTTTTGGGGGGGAGCAGTTCTTC
CASSFGGEQFF
>NA|TRBD1|TRBJ2-1|TRBV27
TGTGCCAGCAGTACTGCAGGGACAGGATATAATGAGCAGTTCTTC
CASSTAGTGYNEQFF
>NA|NA|TRBJ2-3|TRBV9
TGTGCCAGCAGCGTAGGACAGAGCACAGATACGCAGTATTTT
CASSVGQSTDTQYF
>NA|NA|TRBJ2-1|TRBV19
TGTGCCAGTAGTATGACACTTTACAATGAGCAGTTCTTC
CASSMTLYNEQFF
>NA|TRBD2|TRBJ2-1|TRBV11-2
TGTGCCAGCAGCTTAGATCGGCGAGGGAGGGCCTTGGTTGAGCAGTTCTTC
CASSLDRRGRALVEQFF
>NA|TRBD1|TRBJ1-3|TRBV9
TGTGCCAGCAGCGTAGGACAGGGGGCGTGGGGAAACACCATATATTTT
CASSVGQGAWGNTIYF
>NA|TRBD2|TRBJ2-7|TRBV2
TGTGCCAGCAGTCAACTAGCGGGAGCGGCCTACGAGCAGTACTTC
CASSQLAGAAYEQYF
>NA|TRBD1|TRBJ1-6|TRBV7-2
TGTGCCAGCAGCTCCGGACAGGAGGGGTATAATTCACCCCTCCACTTT
CASSSGQEGYNSPLHF
>NA|TRBD2|TRBJ2-1|TRBV5-6
TGTGCCAGCAGCTTGGTAGCGGGACCCTACAATGAGCAGTTCTTC
CASSLVAGPYNEQFF
>NA|NA|TRBJ1-1|TRBV7-8
TGTGCCAGCAGCTTTTACCCCGGTGAGGGAGCTTTCTTT
CASSFYPGEGAFF
>NA|TRBD2|TRBJ2-7|TRBV7-8
TGTGCCAGCAGCTCGCAGACTAGCGGATTATACGAGCAGTACTTC
CASSSQTSGLYEQYF
>NA|NA|TRBJ1-3|TRBV5-6
TGTGCCAGCAGTGCGCCTGGTCGTAATCCTTCCTCTGGAAACACCATATATTTT
CASSAPGRNPSSGNTIYF
>NA|NA|TRBJ1-1|TRBV5-1
TGCGCCAGCAGCTTCAGGGGCGCTTTAACTGAAGCTTTCTTT
CASSFRGALTEAFF
>NA|TRBD2|TRBJ2-1|TRBV2
TGTGCCAGCAGTGTTGATAGCGGGAGTTACAATGAGCAGTTCTTC
CASSVDSGSYNEQFF
>once|NA|TRBJ1-6|TRBV6-5
TGTGCCAGCAAATTTCCGGCAGGGCAAAATTCACCCCTCCACTTT
CASKFPAGQNSPLHF
>NA|TRBD2|TRBJ2-3|TRBV7-2
TGTGCCAGCAGCAGCCTAGCGGGACTCACAGATACGCAGTATTTT
CASSSLAGLTDTQYF
>NA|NA|TRBJ1-2|TRBV7-9
TGTGCCAGCAGCTTAGTTATTCAGGCTGGCTACACCTTC
CASSLVIQAGYTF
>few|NA|TRBJ2-5|TRBV3-1/TRBV3-2
TGTGCCAGCAGCCAAGGACTCTCTAACCGGCAAGAGACCCAGTACTTC
CASSQGLSNRQETQYF
>NA|TRBD2|TRBJ2-1|TRBV7-2
TGTGCCAGCAGCCGGATGGGGACTAGCGGGAGCAATGAGCAGTTCTTC
CASSRMGTSGSNEQFF
>NA|TRBD2|TRBJ2-7|TRBV7-3
TGTGCCAGCAGCCCAACCGGGACTAGCGAACGTTCCTACGAGCAGTACTTC
CASSPTGTSERSYEQYF
>NA|TRBD2|TRBJ2-1|TRBV12-3/TRBV12-4
TGTGCCAGCAGTTTACGGCTAGCGGGGGAGCAGTTCTTC
CASSLRLAGEQFF
>NA|TRBD2|TRBJ2-3|TRBV5-1
TGCGCCAGCTATTGGACTAGCGGGAGGGCCGGGGTAGGCACAGATACGCAGTATTTT
CASYWTSGRAGVGTDTQYF
>NA|NA|TRBJ2-5|TRBV25-1
TGTGCCAGCAGGGTAGGGGGTGTCTATGCTGAGACCCAGTACTTC
CASRVGGVYAETQYF
>NA|TRBD2|TRBJ2-3|TRBV6-1
TGTGCCAGCAGTGCACGACTAGCGGGAGGCACAGATACGCAGTATTTT
CASSARLAGGTDTQYF